This TCR beta chain comes out of a study of beta chain features in type 1 diabetes. Study observations and caveats: For Type 1 diabetes patients, all four CD4+ subsets carried TCRB CDR3s that were moderately but significantly shorter. The similarity of naive, central memory and Treg TCRB repertoires appeared greater among patients than among healthy donors.

Per the germline V gene, CDR1 is MDHEN and CDR2 is SYDVKM. V was shortened by 7 bases and J by 9 bases, with 13 bases between the two germline ends. This CDR3 is built from 12 residues. As to this clone: Its antigen is currently unknown.

Investigators reverse transcribed all isolated RNA, so they sequenced expressed TCRB transcripts. Only in-frame clones appear in the TCRdb table, and some are missing; sequencing was by immunoSEQ multiplex PCR. This repertoire shows under 950,000 clones, about a sixth found once; its top ten account for about 0.025%. This chain joins TRBV28 and TRBJ2-1, with D unclear. This TCR was recovered from a young woman in good health. The sequenced material came from naive CD4+ T cells from blood. The CDR3 sequence: CASKSQPGEQFF. Written as DNA, the CDR3 is TGTGCCAGCAAATCCCAACCCGGTGAGCAGTTCTTC.